The present T cell receptor beta chain was sequenced within a study of T-cell reconstitution after alpha-beta-depleted transplantation in children. Per germline, CDR1 MNHEY and CDR2 SVGEGT. With 6 bases removed from V and 2 bases from J, the gap between germline ends came to 8 bases. This CDR3 is 12 amino acids long. Study results and caveats: Some patients owed their high day-60 TCRbeta diversity to surviving recipient T cells and thymic progenitors. At around two months after transplant, the alpha-beta T cells were reportedly derived from several hundred expanded clones that came from non-depleted graft cells. Newly made T cells mostly supplied T-cell counts and diversity one year after transplant.

Researchers prepared the TCRbeta library using unique molecular identifiers, the study reports. TCRdb itself ran the PCR reads through MiXCR, one entry per CDR3 protein. Among about 350,000 distinct CDR3 sequences listed, around 15% were seen once. There are a few counts of this clonotype. Its antigen is currently unknown. V usage is TRBV6-2 or TRBV6-3 and J usage is TRBJ2-7, with D hard to call. The source is a male patient aged 2-10 years who had a stem cell transplant for acute lymphoblastic leukemia, so the T cells may come from the graft donor. Sequenced here: PBMCs, mostly from graft donor cells, sampled 360 days after TCRalphabeta/CD19-depleted stem cell transplant. CDR3 region: CASRRETYEQYF. CDR3 sequence (DNA): TGTGCCAGCAGGCGCGAAACCTACGAGCAGTACTTC.